This T cell receptor (beta chain) is from a study of shared clonotypes between healthy human individuals. Researchers sequenced unsorted PBMC DNA using ten immunoSEQ deep assay plates. TCRdb's table, derived via immunoSEQ multiplex PCR, lists solely in-frame clones and lacks some. The table includes fewer than 600,000 clones, around three quarters detected once. Study-level findings and limits: Exclusively blood specimens were collected; tissue repertoires likely differ.

This clone has at least ten counts. The antigen is not known. Germline CDR1 is SGHTA and CDR2 is FQGNSA. The CDR3 sequence is 14 residues long. V dropped 2 bases and J dropped 10; count of bases not matched to a gene: 6. The study enrolled healthy HIV-negative adults without recent acute infections or vaccinations as donors. Every one of the donors was a Caucasian adult that lived in Nashville, Tennessee. The chain uses TRBV7-2 and TRBJ2-1; 9 nucleotides agree with TRBD2. The specimen sequenced was PBMCs. This clonotype was sampled from a woman between 40 and 55 years old in good health. Some clones in this sample may be carry-over from other donors' samples. The CDR3, as DNA: TGTGCCAGCAGCTTACGACTAGCGGAAAGGGAGCAGTTCTTC. Protein product: CASSLRLAEREQFF.